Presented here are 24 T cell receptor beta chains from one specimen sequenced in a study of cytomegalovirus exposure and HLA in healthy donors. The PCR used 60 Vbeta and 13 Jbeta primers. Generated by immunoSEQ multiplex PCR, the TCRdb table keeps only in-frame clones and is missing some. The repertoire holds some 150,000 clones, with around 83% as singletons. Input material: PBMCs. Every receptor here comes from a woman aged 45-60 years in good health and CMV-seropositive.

The DNA of the CDR3 is TGTGCCAGCTCGACAGTACTTGGGGATGGCTACACCTTC. Translating it yields CASSTVLGDGYTF. The chain recombines TRBV18 with TRBJ1-2; the D gene is possibly TRBD1 (5 bases). This CDR3 comprises 13 residues. Looked up from germline, CDR1 is KGHSH and CDR2 is LQKENI. V was pared by 6 bases and J by 6 bases, with 14 bases between. Combining the CDR3 with reference TRBV18 and TRBJ1-2 gives the whole variable domain NAGVMQNPRHLVRRRGQEARLRCSPMKGHSHVYWYRQLPEEGLKFMVYLQKENIIDESGMPKERFSAEFPKEGPSILRIQQVVRGDSAAYFCASSTVLGDGYTFGSGTRLTVV.

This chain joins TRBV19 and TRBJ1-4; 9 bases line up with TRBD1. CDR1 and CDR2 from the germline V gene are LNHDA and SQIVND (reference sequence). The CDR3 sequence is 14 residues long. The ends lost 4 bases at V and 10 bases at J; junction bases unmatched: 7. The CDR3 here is CASSSGTGFGKLFF. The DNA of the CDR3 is TGTGCCAGTAGTAGTGGGACAGGGTTTGGAAAACTGTTTTTT.

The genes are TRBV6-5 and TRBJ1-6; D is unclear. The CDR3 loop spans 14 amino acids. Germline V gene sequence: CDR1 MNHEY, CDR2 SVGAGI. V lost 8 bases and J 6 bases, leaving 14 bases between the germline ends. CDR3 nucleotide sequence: TGTGCCAGCGCCCGGGATGGCTCTAATTCACCCCTCCACTTT. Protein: CASARDGSNSPLHF.

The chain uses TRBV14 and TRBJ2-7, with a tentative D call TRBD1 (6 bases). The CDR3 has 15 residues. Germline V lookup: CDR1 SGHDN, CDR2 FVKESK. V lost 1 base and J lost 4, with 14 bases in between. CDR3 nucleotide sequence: TGTGCCAGCAGCCAAGGCGTAGAGACAGGATACGAGCAGTACTTC. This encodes CASSQGVETGYEQYF.

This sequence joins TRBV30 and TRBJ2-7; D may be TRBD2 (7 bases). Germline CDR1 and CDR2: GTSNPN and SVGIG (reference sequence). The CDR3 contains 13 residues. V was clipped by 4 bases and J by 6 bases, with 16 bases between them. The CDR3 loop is CAWIRGGLGEQYF. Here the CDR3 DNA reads TGTGCCTGGATTCGCGGGGGCTTGGGCGAGCAGTACTTC.

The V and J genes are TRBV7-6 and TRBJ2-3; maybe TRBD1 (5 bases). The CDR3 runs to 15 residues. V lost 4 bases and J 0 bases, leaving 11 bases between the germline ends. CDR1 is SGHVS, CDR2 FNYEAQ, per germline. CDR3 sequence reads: CASSSTVTSTDTQYF. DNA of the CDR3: TGTGCCAGCAGCTCGACAGTGACTAGCACAGATACGCAGTATTTT.

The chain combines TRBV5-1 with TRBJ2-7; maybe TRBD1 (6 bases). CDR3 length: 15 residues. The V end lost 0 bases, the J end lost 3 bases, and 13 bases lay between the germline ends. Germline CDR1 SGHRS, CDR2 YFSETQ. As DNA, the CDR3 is TGCGCCAGCAGCTTGGATCCAGGGGTTATCTACGAGCAGTACTTC. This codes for CASSLDPGVIYEQYF.

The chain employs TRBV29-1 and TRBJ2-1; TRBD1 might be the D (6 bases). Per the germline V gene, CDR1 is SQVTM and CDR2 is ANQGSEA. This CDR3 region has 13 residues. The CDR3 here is CSMKRGNYNEQFF. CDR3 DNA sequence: TGCAGTATGAAGAGGGGGAACTACAATGAGCAGTTCTTC.

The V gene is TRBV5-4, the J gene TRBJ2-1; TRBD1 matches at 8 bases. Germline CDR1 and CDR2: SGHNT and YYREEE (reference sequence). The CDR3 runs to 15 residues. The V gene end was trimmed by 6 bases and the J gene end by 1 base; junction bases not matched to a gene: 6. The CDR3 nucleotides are TGTGCCAGCACCGCCGGACAGGGTTCCTACAATGAGCAGTTCTTC. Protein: CASTAGQGSYNEQFF.

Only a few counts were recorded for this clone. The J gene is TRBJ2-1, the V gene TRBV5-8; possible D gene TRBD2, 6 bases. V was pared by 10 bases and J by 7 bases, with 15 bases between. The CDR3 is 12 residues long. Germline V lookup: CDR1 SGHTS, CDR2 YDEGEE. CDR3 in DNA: TGTGCCCTATGGCGGGGTGGGAATGAGCAGTTCTTC. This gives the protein CALWRGGNEQFF.

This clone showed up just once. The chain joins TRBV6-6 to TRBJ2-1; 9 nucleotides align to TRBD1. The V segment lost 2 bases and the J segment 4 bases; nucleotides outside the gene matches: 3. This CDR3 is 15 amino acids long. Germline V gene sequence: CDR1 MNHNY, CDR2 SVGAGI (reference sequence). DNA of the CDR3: TGTGCCAGCAGTTACCTAGGGACAGGGTACAATGAGCAGTTCTTC. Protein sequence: CASSYLGTGYNEQFF.

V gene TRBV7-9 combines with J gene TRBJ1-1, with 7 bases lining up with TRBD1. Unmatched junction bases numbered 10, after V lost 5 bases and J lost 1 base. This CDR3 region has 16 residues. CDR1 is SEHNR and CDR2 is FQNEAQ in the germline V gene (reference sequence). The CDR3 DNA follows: TGTGCCAGCAGCCCTAGTCGGACAGGAGGGAACACTGAAGCTTTCTTT. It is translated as CASSPSRTGGNTEAFF.

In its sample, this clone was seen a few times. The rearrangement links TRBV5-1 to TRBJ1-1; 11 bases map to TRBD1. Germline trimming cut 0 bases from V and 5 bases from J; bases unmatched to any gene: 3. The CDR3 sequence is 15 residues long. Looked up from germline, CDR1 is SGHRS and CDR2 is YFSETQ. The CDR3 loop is CASSLGTGGGTEAFF. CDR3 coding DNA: TGCGCCAGCAGCTTGGGGACAGGGGGCGGAACTGAAGCTTTCTTT.

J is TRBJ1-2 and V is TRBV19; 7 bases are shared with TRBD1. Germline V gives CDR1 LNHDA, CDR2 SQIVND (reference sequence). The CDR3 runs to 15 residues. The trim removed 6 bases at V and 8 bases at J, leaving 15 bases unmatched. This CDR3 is CASRSKRDSYLGYTF. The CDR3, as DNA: TGTGCCAGTAGAAGCAAACGGGACAGCTATCTGGGCTACACCTTC.

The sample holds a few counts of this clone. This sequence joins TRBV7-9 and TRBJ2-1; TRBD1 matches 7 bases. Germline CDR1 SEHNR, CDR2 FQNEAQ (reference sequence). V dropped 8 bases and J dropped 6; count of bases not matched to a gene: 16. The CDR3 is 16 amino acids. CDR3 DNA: TGTGCCAGCCGAACAGACAGGGTTAACTCGGGCAATGAGCAGTTCTTC. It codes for CASRTDRVNSGNEQFF. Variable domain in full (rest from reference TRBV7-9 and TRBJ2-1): DTGVSQNPRHKITKRGQNVTFRCDPISEHNRLYWYRQTLGQGPEFLTYFQNEAQLEKSRLLSDRFSAERPKGSFSTLEIQRTEQGDSAMYLCASRTDRVNSGNEQFFGPGTRLTVL.

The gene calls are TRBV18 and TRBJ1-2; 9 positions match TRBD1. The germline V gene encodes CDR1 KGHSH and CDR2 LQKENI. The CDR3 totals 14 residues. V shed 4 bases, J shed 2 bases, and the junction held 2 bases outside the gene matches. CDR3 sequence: CASSRGTGNYGYTF. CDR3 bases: TGTGCCAGCTCACGAGGGACAGGGAACTATGGCTACACCTTC.

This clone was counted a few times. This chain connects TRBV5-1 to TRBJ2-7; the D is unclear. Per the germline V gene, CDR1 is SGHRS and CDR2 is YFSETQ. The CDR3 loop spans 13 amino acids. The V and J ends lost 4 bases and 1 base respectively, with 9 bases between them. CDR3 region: CASSRPESYEQYF. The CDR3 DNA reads TGCGCCAGCAGCCGCCCTGAGTCCTACGAGCAGTACTTC.

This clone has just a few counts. The CDR3 is CATSRRDYGQETQYF. The CDR3 DNA follows: TGTGCCACCAGCCGCCGGGACTACGGGCAAGAGACCCAGTACTTC. The J gene is TRBJ2-5, the V gene TRBV15, with TRBD2 matching over 7 bases. This CDR3 comprises 15 residues. Trimming cost V 5 bases and J 2 bases; bases outside gene matches: 8. CDR1 and CDR2 from the germline V gene are LNHNV and YYDKDF (reference sequence).

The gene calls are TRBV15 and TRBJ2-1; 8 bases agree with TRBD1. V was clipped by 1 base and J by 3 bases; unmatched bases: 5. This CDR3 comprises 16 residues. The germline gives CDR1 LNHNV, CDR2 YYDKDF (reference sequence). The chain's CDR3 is CATSRVEDRDYNEQFF. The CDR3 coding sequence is TGTGCCACCAGCAGAGTCGAGGACAGGGACTACAATGAGCAGTTCTTC.

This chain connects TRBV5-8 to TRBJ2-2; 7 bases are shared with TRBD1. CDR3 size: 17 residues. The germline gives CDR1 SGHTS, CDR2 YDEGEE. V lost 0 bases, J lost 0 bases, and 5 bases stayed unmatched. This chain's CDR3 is CASSLAWDRTNTGELFF. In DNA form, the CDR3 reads TGTGCCAGCAGCTTGGCGTGGGACAGAACGAACACCGGGGAGCTGTTTTTT.

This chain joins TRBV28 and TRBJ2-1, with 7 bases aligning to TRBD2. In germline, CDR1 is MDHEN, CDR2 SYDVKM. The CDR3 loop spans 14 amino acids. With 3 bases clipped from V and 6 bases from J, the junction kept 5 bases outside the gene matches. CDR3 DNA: TGTGCCAGCAGTTTTAGTCCGGGGGGCAATGAGCAGTTCTTC. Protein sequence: CASSFSPGGNEQFF. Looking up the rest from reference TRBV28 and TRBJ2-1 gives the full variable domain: DVKVTQSSRYLVKRTGEKVFLECVQDMDHENMFWYRQDPGLGLRLIYFSYDVKMKEKGDIPEGYSVSREKKERFSLILESASTNQTSMYLCASSFSPGGNEQFFGPGTRLTVL.

CDR3 loop: CASSSGQGDSETQYF. The CDR3 DNA sequence: TGTGCCAGCAGCTCGGGACAGGGGGACTCGGAGACCCAGTACTTC. V usage is TRBV11-3 and J usage is TRBJ2-5, with 11 nucleotides matching TRBD1. J gave up 5 bases and V 4 bases, and 6 bases lay outside the gene matches. This CDR3 spans 15 amino acids. CDR1 SGHNT and CDR2 YENEEA come from the germline V gene.

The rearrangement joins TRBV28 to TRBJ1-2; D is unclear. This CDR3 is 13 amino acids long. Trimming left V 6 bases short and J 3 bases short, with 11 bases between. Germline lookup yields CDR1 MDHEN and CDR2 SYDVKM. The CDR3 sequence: CASRGWADYGYTF. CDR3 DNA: TGTGCCAGCAGGGGTTGGGCAGACTATGGCTACACCTTC.

The CDR3 DNA is TGTGCCAGCAGCGTAACGGGGAGACTCACAGATACGCAGTATTTT. This translates into CASSVTGRLTDTQYF. This sequence joins TRBV9 and TRBJ2-3; possible D gene TRBD2, 5 bases. There are 15 residues in the CDR3. Per the germline V gene, CDR1 is SGDLS and CDR2 is YYNGEE. V gave up 1 base and J gave up 2 bases, with 11 bases separating them.